The rows below give T cell receptor beta chains drawn from one sample of a study of cytomegalovirus exposure and HLA in healthy donors. The protocol was immunoSEQ multiplex PCR, while the TCRdb copy is restricted to in-frame clones and leaves out a portion. The table has around 190,000 clones, almost 75% seen once. Source material: PBMCs. The source of these receptors is a woman aged 25 to 45 in good health and CMV-seropositive. The CDR3 runs from the conserved cysteine through the conserved F or W. A D gene is named only where the DNA matches it firmly. Clone size, where shown, is once, few, many, or a class for clones that have expanded.

- TRBJ2-7 - TRBV28 TGTGCCAGCAGTTTATCTGGCACCCTAGGGGGACACGAGCAGTACTTC CASSLSGTLGGHEQYF
once TRBJ2-1 - TRBV28 TGTGCCAGCAGCCCCCCGGGCAATGAGCAGTTCTTC CASSPPGNEQFF
- TRBJ2-2 TRBD2 TRBV7-9 TGTTCCAGCAGCTTGTATGCTAGCGGGAGCCACGGGGAGCTGTTTTTT CSSSLYASGSHGELFF
- TRBJ1-3 - TRBV29-1 TGCAGCGTCGTAGGACAGTCGTTCGACACCATATATTTT CSVVGQSFDTIYF
- TRBJ2-2 - TRBV9 TGTGCCAGCAGCGTAGGAGGGCCCGGGGAGCTGTTTTTT CASSVGGPGELFF
once TRBJ2-1 TRBD2 TRBV27 TGTGCCAGCAGTTTAGCGGGAGAGTTGAATGAGCAGTTCTTC CASSLAGELNEQFF
- TRBJ1-2 TRBD1 TRBV19 TGTGCCAGTAGTATAACAGGGGGCTCATCTAACTATGGCTACACCTTC CASSITGGSSNYGYTF
- TRBJ1-1 - TRBV18 TGTGCCAGCTCACCCGGAGTTGGGGGGGCCAAGGGAACTGAAGCTTTCTTT CASSPGVGGAKGTEAFF
- TRBJ2-5 - TRBV6-5 TGTGCCAGCTGTTGCGGAGGGGGGGAAAGGACCAAGTACTTC CASCCGGGERTKYF
- TRBJ2-7 TRBD1 TRBV7-8 TGTGCCAGCAGCTTAGTAGGACAGGTCTACGAGCAGTACTTC CASSLVGQVYEQYF
- TRBJ2-3 - TRBV19 TGTGCCAGTTCTGGGTGGGGGGCAGATACGCAGTATTTT CASSGWGADTQYF
once TRBJ2-3 - TRBV5-1 TGCGCCAGCAGCTTGGGCGGGGATCGCACAGATACGCAGTATTTT CASSLGGDRTDTQYF
- TRBJ1-4 TRBD1 TRBV28 TGTGCCAGCAGTTACCGGGACAGTTGGGAAAAACTGTTTTTT CASSYRDSWEKLFF
- TRBJ2-2 TRBD2 TRBV25-1 TGTGCCAGCAGTTGGTCTAGCGGGAGGGATATCACCGGGGAGCTGTTTTTT CASSWSSGRDITGELFF
- TRBJ1-2 TRBD1 TRBV4-1 TGCGCCAGCAGCCAAGAAGGGAGGACAGGCGTTTCTAGCGGCTACACCTTC CASSQEGRTGVSSGYTF
- TRBJ2-7 - TRBV4-2 TGTGCCAGCAGCCAAGGCCTCCGGACAGACTTTATCTACGAGCAGTACTTC CASSQGLRTDFIYEQYF
- TRBJ2-7 TRBD1 TRBV11-2 TGTGCCAGCAGCTTGGGGACAGGGGTATACGAGCAGTACTTC CASSLGTGVYEQYF
- TRBJ1-2 - TRBV6-1 TGTGCCAGCAGCCAGTATGGCTACACCTTC CASSQYGYTF
- TRBJ1-1 TRBD1 TRBV5-4 TGTGCCAGCAGCTCGGACAGGGGGAAGGGTGAAGCTTTCTTT CASSSDRGKGEAFF
- TRBJ1-2 TRBD1 TRBV19 TGTGCCAGTAGTGCGCCAGGACAGGGGACGCTTATATGCTACACCTTC CASSAPGQGTLICYTF